This T cell receptor beta chain is drawn from a study of blood T cell repertoires in COVID-19. At the level of the study: Samples representing acute and convalescent COVID-19 were sourced from the United States, Italy and Spain. PBMCs, B-cell-depleted T cells, or T cells provided the cDNA or gDNA that made up the material.

V dropped 2 bases and J dropped 5; count of bases not matched to a gene: 6. The CDR3 extends over 15 amino acids. The germline gives CDR1 SGHRS, CDR2 YFSETQ. In the original analysis: Estimation of nucleated cell counts was performed using reference gene primer amplification. Sequencing used immunoSEQ multiplex PCR; TCRdb keeps in-frame clones, though not all of them. The D gene and trimming were derived from the DNA, and the V and J assignments and clone size from that table. The sample includes tens of thousands of clones, around nine tenths seen only once; the top ten take about 5.1%. Only one count was recorded for this clone.

Sequences were obtained from peripheral blood. This clonotype was obtained from an older man with acute or convalescent COVID-19. The rearrangement uses TRBV5-1 and TRBJ2-2, with 7 bases that match TRBD1. Here the CDR3 reads CASSFSRGLTGELFF. The CDR3 coding sequence is TGCGCCAGCAGCTTTTCTAGGGGGCTTACCGGGGAGCTGTTTTTT.